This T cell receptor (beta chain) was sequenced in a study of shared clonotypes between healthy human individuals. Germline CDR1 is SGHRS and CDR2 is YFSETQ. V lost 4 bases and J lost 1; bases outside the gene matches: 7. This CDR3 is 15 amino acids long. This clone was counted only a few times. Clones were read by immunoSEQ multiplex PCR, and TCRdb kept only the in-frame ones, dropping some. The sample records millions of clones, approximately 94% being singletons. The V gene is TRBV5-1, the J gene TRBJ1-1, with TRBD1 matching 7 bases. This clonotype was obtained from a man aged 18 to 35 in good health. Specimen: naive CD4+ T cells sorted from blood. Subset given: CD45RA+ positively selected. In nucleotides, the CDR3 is TGCGCCAGCAGCCCAGGGGGACTGCAGAACACTGAAGCTTTCTTT. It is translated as CASSPGGLQNTEAFF.